This record looks at one TCR beta chain sequence and its context. Its specificity is unknown. The sample is drawn from a study of siplizumab effects on memory and regulatory T cells. Deletions cut 6 bases from V and 5 bases from J, with 19 bases between. Germline V CDR1 and CDR2: SQVTM, ANQGSEA. The CDR3 is made up of 15 amino acids. Study results and caveats: Versus about 26% in controls, the mappable alloreactive CD4+ clones averaged around 65% Treg-derived with siplizumab. Poor capture below about 10^-5 frequency left most alloreactive clones unmapped to unstimulated subsets.

Some 100,000 TCR templates were measured in each sample. Clones were sequenced by immunoSEQ multiplex PCR, and TCRdb holds only the in-frame ones, with some missing. The sample lists approximately 100,000 clones; 91% were seen once. This sequence was found in a human donor in good health. Some clones in this sample may be carry-over from other donors' samples. The sequenced material came from CD4+ T cells sorted from blood. J is TRBJ2-2 and V is TRBV29-1; possibly TRBD2 for D (5 bases). The CDR3 DNA follows: TGCAGCGTGGCCCCGGTGGGGAGAGGGACCGGGGAGCTGTTTTTT. Encoded protein: CSVAPVGRGTGELFF.